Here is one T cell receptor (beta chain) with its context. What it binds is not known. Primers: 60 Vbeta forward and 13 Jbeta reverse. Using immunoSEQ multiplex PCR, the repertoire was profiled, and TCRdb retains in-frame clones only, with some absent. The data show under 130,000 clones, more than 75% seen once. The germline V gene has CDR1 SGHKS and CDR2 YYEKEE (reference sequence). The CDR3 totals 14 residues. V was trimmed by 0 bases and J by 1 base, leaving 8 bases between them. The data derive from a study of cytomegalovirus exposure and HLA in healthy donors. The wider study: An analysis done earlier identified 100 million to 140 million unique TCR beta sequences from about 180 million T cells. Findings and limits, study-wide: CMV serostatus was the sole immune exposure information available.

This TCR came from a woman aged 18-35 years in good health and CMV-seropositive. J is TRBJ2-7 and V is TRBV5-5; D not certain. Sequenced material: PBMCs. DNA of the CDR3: TGTGCCAGCAGCTTGGCCTTCAGATCCTACGAGCAGTACTTC. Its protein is CASSLAFRSYEQYF.